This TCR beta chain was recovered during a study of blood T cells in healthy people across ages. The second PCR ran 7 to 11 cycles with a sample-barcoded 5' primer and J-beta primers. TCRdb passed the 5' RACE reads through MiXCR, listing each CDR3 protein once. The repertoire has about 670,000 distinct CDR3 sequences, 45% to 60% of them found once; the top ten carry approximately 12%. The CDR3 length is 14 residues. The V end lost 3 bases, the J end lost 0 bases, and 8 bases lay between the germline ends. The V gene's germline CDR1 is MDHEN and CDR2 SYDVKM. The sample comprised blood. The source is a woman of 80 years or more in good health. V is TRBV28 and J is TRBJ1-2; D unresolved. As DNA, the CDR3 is TGTGCCAGCAGTTTCTTACTAGCTAACTATGGCTACACCTTC. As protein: CASSFLLANYGYTF.